This T cell receptor (beta chain) was documented in a study of shared clonotypes between healthy human individuals. In this sample, this clone turned up once. Naive-designated CD8 cells lacked CD45RO, were positively enriched for CCR7, and omitted terminally differentiated effector memory CD45RA+ cells. The CDR3 has 17 residues. Losses at the gene ends were 7 bases for V and 4 bases for J; bases not matched to a gene: 13. The germline V gene encodes CDR1 MNHEY and CDR2 SMNVEV (reference sequence). Some clones are missing from TCRdb's copy, which holds only in-frame ones; the method was immunoSEQ multiplex PCR. Seen here are some 2 million clones, approximately 95% observed once, and the top ten hold 0.9% to 1.3%.

This TCR derives from a man aged 18 to 29 in good health. The sample was naive CD8+ T cells sorted from blood. This chain links TRBV27 with TRBJ2-1; 10 nucleotides line up with TRBD1. The chain's CDR3 is CASTSLGEGQGYNEQFF. The CDR3 DNA reads as TGTGCCAGCACTTCATTAGGCGAGGGACAGGGGTACAATGAGCAGTTCTTC.